These 3 T cell receptor beta chains originate from one sample sequenced in a study of cytomegalovirus exposure and HLA in healthy donors. The study ran its PCR with 60 Vbeta and 13 Jbeta primers. Assay: immunoSEQ multiplex PCR; the TCRdb copy retains only in-frame clones and omits some. This sample carries about 130,000 clones, around 73% of them seen once, and the ten largest clones take around 1.2%. Sample: PBMCs. The receptors here all came from a man aged 50 to 60 in good health and CMV-seronegative.

The rearrangement links TRBV11-2 to TRBJ2-7, with 12 bases aligning to TRBD2. Germline V gene lookup returns CDR1 SGHAT and CDR2 FQNNGV. The ends lost 4 bases at V and 4 bases at J; junction bases unmatched: 8. This CDR3 is 16 amino acids long. The CDR3 loop is CASSSMTSGSIYEQYF. In nucleotides, the CDR3 is TGTGCCAGCAGCTCGATGACTAGCGGGAGTATATACGAGCAGTACTTC.

The chain links TRBV6-1 to TRBJ1-2; TRBD1 matches at 10 bases. The CDR3 sequence is 15 residues long. The V and J ends lost 0 bases and 9 bases, in that order; junction bases with no gene match: 7. Germline loops: CDR1 MNHNS, CDR2 SASEGT. CDR3 DNA: TGTGCCAGCAGTGAAGCGGGACAGGGGCCGCTTCGCTACACCTTC. As protein: CASSEAGQGPLRYTF.

The chain couples TRBV10-3 to TRBJ2-7; TRBD1 matches at 8 bases. V dropped 3 bases and J dropped 5; count of bases not matched to a gene: 9. CDR1 and CDR2 (germline): ENHRY, SYGVKD. The CDR3 runs to 15 residues. For the CDR3, the DNA is TGTGCCATCAGTGATCGGGGTCAGGGGGCTAACGAGCAGTACTTC. Amino acids: CAISDRGQGANEQYF.